The TCR beta chain described here comes from a study of cytomegalovirus exposure and HLA in healthy donors. General study results and limits: In vitro data verified a few CMV-associated chains as specific for CMV antigens.

The V end was cut by 5 bases, the J end by 4 bases, with 10 bases between. The germline V gene encodes CDR1 SGHTA and CDR2 FQGTGA. This CDR3 has 13 residues. PCR employed 60 Vbeta and 13 Jbeta primers. Profiling relied on immunoSEQ multiplex PCR, and the TCRdb table lists in-frame clones only, not all of them. The profile covers about 130,000 clones, with roughly 88% appearing a single time and less than 3.5% taken by the ten largest. As for this clone: Its specificity is unknown.

This TCR was recovered from a man in his fifties or sixties in good health and CMV-seronegative. The V gene is TRBV7-3, the J gene TRBJ2-3; D unresolved. Material for sequencing was PBMCs. The CDR3 bases are TGTGCCAGCAGCCAACAAGCGTCAGATACGCAGTATTTT. Encoded protein: CASSQQASDTQYF.